This T cell receptor (beta chain) was obtained from a study of spatial heterogeneity in lung cancer. About the study: Within raw reads, each unique TCR and UMI combination appeared on average more than ten times.

The time point is: sample taken at primary tumor resection. Whole RNA, which was extracted from tumor, nontumor lung tissue or frozen PBMC, was sequenced without any cell sorting. A distinct unique molecular identifier was carried by each TCR cDNA molecule. Each CDR3 protein gets one entry after TCRdb re-called the 5' RACE reads with MiXCR. The sample shows under 75,000 distinct CDR3 sequences, roughly 13% of them seen only once. This clonotype was counted ten times or more. After removal of 6 bases from V and 4 bases from J, the junction contained 5 bases not matched to a gene. CDR3 length equals 14 residues. CDR1 and CDR2 from the germline V gene are SNHLY and FYNNEI.

This chain uses TRBV2 with TRBJ2-2, with 7 bases lining up with TRBD1. The source material was PBMCs, sampled at surgery. The receptor was isolated from a male donor with early-stage non-small cell lung cancer. CDR3 bases: TGTGCCAGCAGCTCCGGGACAGTCACCGGGGAGCTGTTTTTT. Its protein is CASSSGTVTGELFF.